This T cell receptor beta chain came from a study of T cell responses to AZD1222 COVID-19 vaccine (dated by TCRdb to 2020 to 2023). Some background on the complete study: TCR sequencing covered over 230 trial participants: 200 to 220 given two doses of AZD1222 and around 26 given two doses of MenACWY control vaccine. Trial participants were enrolled by age into subgroups of 18-55, 56-69 and 70-plus years, and about 150, 27 and 61 TCR-sequenced participants, respectively, were included in these subgroups.

What this sample's time point label stands for: sample from adult after SARS-CoV-2 infection, after symptom onset. Two convalescent COVID-19 patients, sampled after symptom onset from adults with prior SARS-CoV-2 infection, were also TCR-sequenced for comparison. The CDR3 regions of human TCRbeta chains were analyzed by immunosequencing. Turning to the authors' computational methods: Repertoire TCRs were checked for matches against a reference library of SARS-CoV-2-specific TCRs that had been generated using the MIRA antigen-specificity platform. Breadth was defined as the fraction of unique TCRs that were SARS-CoV-2-associated. Depth was defined as the fraction of total T cells that were SARS-CoV-2-associated. Each spike-specific TCR was assigned to its reactive spike region and to a CD4 or CD8 class using the MIRA data. Log10-transformed breadth and depth values were compared by one-way ANOVA with Sidak's multiple comparisons tests. Drawn from immuneACCESS, this table holds only the in-frame rearrangements with V and J called that TCRdb kept. Clones are partly lost; checked studies trace under half to an unresolved V gene and leave the rest unexplained. V, J and clone size are those of that table, while D and trimming were read from the DNA. The sample profile shows 140,000 or so clones; 93% of them were found once. The ten largest make up approximately 12% of the sample.

The junction shows trimming of 2 bases on V and 4 bases on J, and the gene matches do not reach 2 bases of it. Reading from cysteine to phenylalanine, the CDR3 counts 14 amino acids. The retained sequence is limited to the CDR3, 42 bases, with the frame set at the first base. CDR1 and CDR2, per the germline V gene, are SGHTA and FQGNSA. The research as a whole found: The 56-69-year group was small, and its depth increase did not reach significance, likely because of low power. Epitopes outside the regions mutated in the B.1.351 and B.1.1.7 variants were reportedly recognized by nearly half of the unique spike-specific TCRs. Because no samples from the day 14 peak response were available, repertoires could be characterized only after the peak T cell response. After two AZD1222 doses, both the breadth and the depth of spike-specific TCRs were significantly higher than at day 0 and than in MenACWY recipients. Conclusions about previously exposed vaccinees are limited, since just a handful of AZD1222 recipients were seropositive for SARS-CoV-2 at baseline. CD4 TCRs associated with the vaccine covered the entire spike protein, and the dominant responses were in regions 160-218 and 743-854. Participants were mostly white British, with more females than males. The authors suggested clonal diversity may have been underestimated.

As regards this clone: No cognate antigen has been identified for it. Base qualities are not provided; no much larger clone lies one nucleotide away.

Here the sequenced sample was peripheral blood, taken after recovery from COVID-19. The rearranged segments are TRBV7-2 and TRBJ2-1; the junction holds 7 bases that match TRBD1. The receptor was derived from an adult who had recovered from COVID-19. The DNA sequence is as follows: TGTGCCAGCAGCTTACGGGGACAGTACAATGAGCAGTTCTTC. Its translation is CASSLRGQYNEQFF.